Given below is one TCR beta chain in context. The antigen this receptor binds is unknown. It has no much larger one-base neighbor in the sample; base qualities were not kept. This entry is derived from a study of blood T cell repertoires in COVID-19 (dated by TCRdb to 2018 to 2021). Regarding the study in general: Collaborator samples came from the United States, Italy and Spain and covered acute and convalescent phases of COVID-19. Nearly every sample came with metadata listing a de-identified subject ID, COVID-19 status, age in years and sex. The material from the prospective study consisted of cDNA or gDNA derived from T cells, B-cell-depleted T cells, or PBMCs. A freely available public database, intended as a resource for researchers studying the immune response to SARS-CoV-2, is where the repertoires were released. The samples were drawn from two sources: the first 160 participants of the ongoing ImmuneRACE study, and 1,000 to 1,500 subjects contributed by 6 global collaborators. The dataset comprised deeply sampled blood TCRbeta repertoires from subjects exposed to, actively infected with, or recovered from COVID-19. Where available, HLA class I and class II types were obtained from metadata supplied by the sample provider rather than from assay-based typing.

The germline V gene (reference sequence) sets CDR1 to LNHDA and CDR2 to SQIVND. There are 13 amino acids in the CDR3, from cysteine to phenylalanine inclusive. Only the CDR3 DNA is retained, 39 bases long and in frame from the first base. The immunoSEQ Assay, a bias-controlled multiplex PCR, was used to amplify TCRbeta CDR3 regions from genomic DNA. Turning to the authors' computational methods: The number of nucleated cells in each sample was estimated from the amplification of reference gene primers within the assay. To quantify the absolute abundance of each unique TCRbeta CDR3 rearrangement, sequence reads were collapsed and filtered. For each sample, productive Simpson clonality was calculated as the square root of Simpson's diversity index across productive rearrangements. Here the immuneACCESS table is served through TCRdb, limited to in-frame sequences with V and J called. Missing clones are a known gap in these copies; in checked studies unresolved V genes cover under half, and the rest lacks a known reason. That table gives V, J and clone size, and the DNA gave D and trimming. Counted in this sample were about 60,000 clones; around 76% of them appeared once. The ten largest clones represent approximately 20% of the sample.

Results the study describes overall, beyond this receptor: Clinical and demographic metadata were provided uncurated, with the amount varying by source and participant.

Whole blood was collected in K2EDTA tubes by collaborating institutions according to the institutions' own protocols. For TCRbeta analysis, collaborators shipped samples as frozen whole blood, isolated PBMCs, or DNA extracted from either of those sample types. This clonotype was sampled from a man in his fifties with active or convalescent COVID-19. The sequencing sample was made of peripheral blood. The chain is encoded by TRBV19 joined to TRBJ1-1; the D region possibly corresponds to TRBD1 (6 bases align). The sequenced DNA is TGTCCCCGCCAAGTGGGGGAGGGGGGGGCAGCTTTCTTT. This gives the protein CPRQVGEGGAAFF.